The 28 T cell receptor beta chains in this list originate from one sample, sequenced in a study of T cell responses to AZD1222 COVID-19 vaccine. TCRdb keeps only in-frame clones here, not all; method: immunoSEQ multiplex PCR. The repertoire consists of about 140,000 clones, with about 92% occurring once and the leading ten covering roughly 12%. The source material was peripheral blood, sampled after recovery from COVID-19. The receptors originated from an adult who had recovered from COVID-19.

The chain uses TRBV28 and TRBJ2-7; 13 positions agree with TRBD2. This CDR3 region has 15 residues. V lost 6 bases, J lost 4 bases, and 6 bases stayed unmatched. Per germline, CDR1 MDHEN and CDR2 SYDVKM. This CDR3 reads CASSPGTSGNYEQYF. The CDR3 coding sequence is TGTGCCAGCAGCCCTGGGACTAGCGGGAATTACGAGCAGTACTTC.

J is TRBJ2-6 and V is TRBV5-1; TRBD2 might be the D (6 bases). CDR3 length: 19 residues. In germline, CDR1 is SGHRS, CDR2 YFSETQ. V lost 0 bases and J lost 0, with 16 bases in between. CDR3 nucleotide sequence: TGCGCCAGCAGCTTGGGCCGCGGGGAAACGTTCTCTGGGGCCAACGTCCTGACTTTC. Amino acids: CASSLGRGETFSGANVLTF. The full variable domain, completed using reference TRBV5-1 and TRBJ2-6, is KAGVTQTPRYLIKTRGQQVTLSCSPISGHRSVSWYQQTPGQGLQFLFEYFSETQRNKGNFPGRFSGRQFSNSRSEMNVSTLELGDSALYLCASSLGRGETFSGANVLTFGAGSRLTVL.

CDR3 bases: TGTGCCGGACTAGACACAGGGAGAGGCGAAAAACTGTTTTTT. It translates to CAGLDTGRGEKLFF. The chain is built from TRBV30 and TRBJ1-4, with D tentatively TRBD1 (6 bases). CDR1 and CDR2 (germline): GTSNPN, SVGIG (reference sequence). This CDR3 is 14 amino acids long. V lost 8 bases and J lost 8, with 21 bases in between. The full variable domain, rest sourced from reference TRBV30 and TRBJ1-4, is SQTIHQWPATLVQPVGSPLSLECTVEGTSNPNLYWYRQAAGRGLQLLFYSVGIGQISSEVPQNLSASRPQDRQFILSSKKLLLSDSGFYLCAGLDTGRGEKLFFGSGTQLSVL.

In DNA, the CDR3 is TGTGCCAGCAGCGCCCAAGTAGGGGGAAACTATGGCTACACCTTC. Translation: CASSAQVGGNYGYTF. V usage is TRBV7-6 and J usage is TRBJ1-2; possibly TRBD1 for D (6 bases). Trimming took 5 bases from V and 2 from J, leaving 15 bases between them. Germline CDR1 and CDR2: SGHVS and FNYEAQ. This CDR3 region has 15 residues.

This clone appeared once. J is TRBJ2-1 and V is TRBV30, with 7 bases matching TRBD2. The CDR3 extends over 17 amino acids. The V segment lost 8 bases and the J segment 9 bases; nucleotides outside the gene matches: 25. CDR1 and CDR2 (germline): GTSNPN, SVGIG (reference sequence). The CDR3, as DNA: TGTGCCCGCCAACGGTCTAGCGGTTCTCCTGATGGCGGTGAGCAGTTCTTC. Its translation is CARQRSSGSPDGGEQFF.

The genes are TRBV10-2 and TRBJ2-2, with TRBD2 as a possible D gene (6 bases). The ends were cut back, 4 bases at V and 0 bases at J, with 6 bases in the middle. CDR1 and CDR2 from the germline V gene are WSHSY and SAAADI. The CDR3 has 14 residues. The CDR3 sequence is CASSGLANTGELFF. The CDR3 DNA reads as TGCGCCAGCAGTGGACTAGCGAACACCGGGGAGCTGTTTTTT.

This rearrangement joins TRBV18 to TRBJ2-1; 9 bases line up with TRBD2. Germline V gene data show CDR1 as KGHSH and CDR2 as LQKENI. The CDR3 has 16 residues. V lost 3 bases to trimming and J lost 7 bases; unmatched junction nucleotides: 10. The CDR3 loop is CASSPGAGGNVNEQFF. CDR3 nucleotide sequence: TGTGCCAGCTCACCGGGAGCGGGAGGTAACGTAAATGAGCAGTTCTTC.

The V call is TRBV28, the J call TRBJ2-7; D is perhaps TRBD1 (5 bases). V was trimmed by 5 bases and J by 3 bases, leaving 11 bases between them. Germline assignment: CDR1 MDHEN and CDR2 SYDVKM. This CDR3 is built from 13 residues. DNA of the CDR3: TGTGCCAGCAGTGGTGACAGAGGCTACGAGCAGTACTTC. It yields the protein CASSGDRGYEQYF.

This rearrangement joins TRBV11-2 to TRBJ2-7; D possibly corresponds to TRBD2 (6 bases). Germline CDR1 and CDR2: SGHAT and FQNNGV. Trimming stripped 0 bases from V and 7 bases from J, with 25 bases between. CDR3 size: 18 residues. CDR3 amino acids: CASSLDGSAGRWGWEQYF. The CDR3 nucleotides read TGTGCCAGCAGCTTAGATGGTTCAGCGGGTCGATGGGGATGGGAGCAGTACTTC.

The V call is TRBV2, the J call TRBJ2-4, with 11 positions matching TRBD2. CDR1 is SNHLY and CDR2 is FYNNEI in the germline V gene. The CDR3 length is 17 residues. Losses at the gene ends were 7 bases for V and 3 bases for J; bases not matched to a gene: 11. CDR3: CASTGTSGPLGKNIQYF. The CDR3 coding sequence is TGTGCCAGCACCGGGACTAGCGGACCCTTGGGCAAAAACATTCAGTACTTC.

This chain links TRBV19 with TRBJ2-1; D might be TRBD2 (6 bases). From germline, CDR1 is LNHDA and CDR2 SQIVND (reference sequence). The CDR3 extends over 13 amino acids. With 5 bases removed from V and 6 bases from J, the gap between germline ends came to 11 bases. The CDR3 loop is CASSWDWTNEQFF. The CDR3 region has the DNA TGTGCCAGTAGTTGGGACTGGACCAATGAGCAGTTCTTC.

The chain couples TRBV27 to TRBJ2-3; D gene uncertain. CDR1 and CDR2 from the germline V gene are MNHEY and SMNVEV (reference sequence). V lost 5 bases and J lost 2, with 8 bases in between. This CDR3 is 13 amino acids long. Here the CDR3 reads CASSHGYTDTQYF. In DNA form, the CDR3 reads TGTGCCAGCAGTCACGGATACACAGATACGCAGTATTTT.

This chain links TRBV7-9 with TRBJ1-2, with D perhaps matching TRBD1 (6 bases). The CDR3 is made up of 16 amino acids. Germline V lookup: CDR1 SEHNR, CDR2 FQNEAQ (reference sequence). V gave up 3 bases and J gave up 2 bases, with 16 bases separating them. In nucleotides, the CDR3 is TGTGCCAGCAGCTTGACAGGAGGGAAGAGCAACTATGGCTACACCTTC. The encoded protein is CASSLTGGKSNYGYTF. Full variable domain (remainder filled in from reference TRBV7-9 and TRBJ1-2): DTGVSQNPRHKITKRGQNVTFRCDPISEHNRLYWYRQTLGQGPEFLTYFQNEAQLEKSRLLSDRFSAERPKGSFSTLEIQRTEQGDSAMYLCASSLTGGKSNYGYTFGSGTRLTVV.

This rearrangement joins TRBV12-3 or TRBV12-4 to TRBJ2-7, with D perhaps matching TRBD1 or TRBD2 (5 bases each). Between the trimmed V and J ends, which lost 8 bases and 3 bases, there was a span of 14 bases. The CDR3 is 13 amino acids. CDR3 bases: TGTGCCAGCCGTGAGGGGCTGCTCTACGAGCAGTACTTC. It specifies CASREGLLYEQYF.

The chain links TRBV2 to TRBJ1-3; D remains ambiguous. CDR1 SNHLY and CDR2 FYNNEI come from the germline V gene. The V gene lost 7 bases and the J gene lost 0 bases, with 10 bases spanning the gap. The CDR3 contains 14 residues. The CDR3 here is CASNRGISGNTIYF. The DNA of the CDR3 is TGTGCCAGCAACCGGGGAATCTCTGGAAACACCATATATTTT. Full variable domain (rest looked up from reference TRBV2 and TRBJ1-3): EPEVTQTPSHQVTQMGQEVILRCVPISNHLYFYWYRQILGQKVEFLVSFYNNEISEKSEIFDDQFSVERPDGSNFTLKIRSTKLEDSAMYFCASNRGISGNTIYFGEGSWLTVV.

V usage is TRBV3-1 (or the pseudogene TRBV3-2) and J usage is TRBJ2-7; D is unclear. Germline CDR1 reads LGHDT; CDR2 reads YNNKEL (reference sequence). V lost 0 bases and J lost 2, with 8 bases in between. CDR3 length equals 14 residues. The CDR3 nucleotides read TGTGCCAGCAGCCAAGACTCTGGCACCTACGAGCAGTACTTC. Encoded protein: CASSQDSGTYEQYF.

This sequence joins TRBV19 and TRBJ1-2; perhaps TRBD1 as D (5 bases). The CDR3 length is 15 residues. CDR1 is LNHDA, CDR2 SQIVND, per germline (reference sequence). V was clipped by 0 bases and J by 2 bases, with 10 bases between them. CDR3 sequence reads: CASSIEAGQNYGYTF. The DNA for the CDR3 is TGTGCCAGTAGTATAGAAGCAGGGCAGAACTATGGCTACACCTTC.

There are a few counts of this clone. V gene TRBV18 combines with J gene TRBJ2-7; D may be TRBD1 (6 bases). Germline V gives CDR1 KGHSH, CDR2 LQKENI. V was shortened by 3 bases and J by 0 bases, with 9 bases between the two germline ends. The CDR3 extends over 14 amino acids. The DNA for the CDR3 is TGTGCCAGCTCACCGGCAGGGGCCTCCTACGAGCAGTACTTC. Protein sequence: CASSPAGASYEQYF.

The chain combines TRBV9 with TRBJ2-7; 7 bases align to TRBD1. Germline values: CDR1 SGDLS, CDR2 YYNGEE. The V segment lost 0 bases and the J segment 2 bases; nucleotides outside the gene matches: 8. The CDR3 is made up of 16 amino acids. The CDR3, as DNA: TGTGCCAGCAGCGTAGCTCTGGGACAGCCTCCCTACGAGCAGTACTTC. It codes for CASSVALGQPPYEQYF.

The V gene is TRBV29-1, the J gene TRBJ1-1; TRBD1 might be the D (6 bases). The CDR3 sequence is 14 residues long. With 7 bases removed from V and 4 bases from J, the gap between germline ends came to 19 bases. From germline, CDR1 is SQVTM and CDR2 ANQGSEA. The chain's CDR3 is CSAYSGAGPTEAFF. The CDR3 DNA is TGCAGCGCATACTCAGGGGCAGGGCCCACTGAAGCTTTCTTT.

This sequence joins TRBV18 and TRBJ2-5, with 8 nucleotides matching TRBD1. The germline CDR1 and CDR2 sequences are KGHSH and LQKENI. V trimming: 3 bases; J trimming: 2 bases; junction bases outside the gene matches: 5. The CDR3 contains 15 residues. CDR3 bases: TGTGCCAGCTCACCCCAACGGACAGGGCAAGAGACCCAGTACTTC. The encoded protein is CASSPQRTGQETQYF.

This clone was detected only a few times. At one end, the junction sequence differs from germline, possibly due to a read error. The chain recombines TRBV14 with TRBJ1-1; 7 bases align to TRBD1. The CDR3 loop spans 13 amino acids. Germline lookup yields CDR1 SGHDN and CDR2 FVKESK. The CDR3 bases are TGTGCCAGCAGCCAAGACAGGGGGATCGCCCTGCATTTT. Translating it yields CASSQDRGIALHF. Looking up the rest from reference TRBV14 and TRBJ1-1 gives the full variable domain: EAGVTQFPSHSVIEKGQTVTLRCDPISGHDNLYWYRRVMGKEIKFLLHFVKESKQDESGMPNNRFLAERTGGTYSTLKVQPAELEDSGVYFCASSQDRGIALHFGQGTRLTVV.

The rearrangement links TRBV5-6 to TRBJ2-1; D is perhaps TRBD2 (6 bases). The CDR3 runs 15 residues. V lost 4 bases to trimming and J lost 7 bases, with 18 bases between them. Germline-derived CDR1 and CDR2 are SGHDT and YYEEEE. CDR3 protein: CASSPRGLMSNEQFF. Here the CDR3 DNA reads TGTGCCAGCAGCCCCAGAGGACTAATGTCTAATGAGCAGTTCTTC.

J is TRBJ1-2 and V is TRBV29-1; perhaps TRBD1 as D (5 bases). Trimming left V 8 bases short and J 8 bases short, with 21 bases between. This CDR3 is 13 amino acids long. In germline, CDR1 is SQVTM, CDR2 ANQGSEA. The CDR3 loop is CSLSRDVAGGYTF. The CDR3 DNA reads TGCAGCCTCTCCCGGGACGTCGCGGGCGGCTACACCTTC.

The V and J genes are TRBV19 and TRBJ1-1, with TRBD1 matching 10 bases. The trim removed 6 bases at V and 0 bases at J, leaving 10 bases unmatched. The germline gives CDR1 LNHDA, CDR2 SQIVND (reference sequence). The CDR3 spans 17 residues. DNA for the CDR3: TGTGCCAGTAGAACCCTCCGGGACAGGGGAATGAACACTGAAGCTTTCTTT. This sequence encodes CASRTLRDRGMNTEAFF.

This chain uses TRBV19 with TRBJ1-5; 9 positions match TRBD1. The CDR3 runs 16 residues. After removal of 5 bases from V and 3 bases from J, the junction contained 8 bases not matched to a gene. Per germline, CDR1 LNHDA and CDR2 SQIVND (reference sequence). The CDR3 DNA reads TGTGCCAGTAGTCCAGAGGACAGGGGACTCAATCAGCCCCAGCATTTT. It translates to CASSPEDRGLNQPQHF.

V gene TRBV9 combines with J gene TRBJ1-1, with D unclear. CDR1 is SGDLS and CDR2 is YYNGEE in the germline V gene. CDR3 length: 15 amino acids. V lost 1 base to trimming and J lost 0 bases, with 10 bases between them. The CDR3, as DNA: TGTGCCAGCAGCGTAACAGACACGCTGAACACTGAAGCTTTCTTT. Its protein is CASSVTDTLNTEAFF.

The chain is built from TRBV27 and TRBJ2-7; a weak D match, TRBD1 (6 bases). V was shortened by 2 bases and J by 0 bases, with 11 bases between the two germline ends. This CDR3 has 15 residues. Germline loops: CDR1 MNHEY, CDR2 SMNVEV (reference sequence). CDR3 in amino acids: CASSLTGRPSYEQYF. In DNA, the CDR3 is TGTGCCAGCAGTTTAACAGGGCGGCCCTCCTACGAGCAGTACTTC.